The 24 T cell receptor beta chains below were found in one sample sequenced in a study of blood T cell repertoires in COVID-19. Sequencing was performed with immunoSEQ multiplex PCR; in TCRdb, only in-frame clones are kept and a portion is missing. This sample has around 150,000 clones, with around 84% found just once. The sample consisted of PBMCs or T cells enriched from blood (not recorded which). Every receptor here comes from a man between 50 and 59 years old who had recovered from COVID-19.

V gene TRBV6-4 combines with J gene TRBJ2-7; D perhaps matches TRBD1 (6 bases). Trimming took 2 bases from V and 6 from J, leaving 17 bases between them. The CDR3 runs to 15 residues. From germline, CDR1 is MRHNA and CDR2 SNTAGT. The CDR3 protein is CASSDDWDILCEQYF. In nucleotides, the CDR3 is TGTGCCAGCAGTGACGACTGGGACATCCTCTGCGAGCAGTACTTC.

CDR3 protein: CASSLQEWDEQFF. The CDR3 region has the DNA TGTGCCAGCAGTTTACAGGAATGGGATGAGCAGTTCTTC. V and J are TRBV6-5 and TRBJ2-1, with D possibly matching TRBD1 (5 bases). V was clipped by 4 bases and J by 8 bases, with 12 bases between them. This CDR3 is 13 amino acids long. Germline assignment: CDR1 MNHEY and CDR2 SVGAGI.

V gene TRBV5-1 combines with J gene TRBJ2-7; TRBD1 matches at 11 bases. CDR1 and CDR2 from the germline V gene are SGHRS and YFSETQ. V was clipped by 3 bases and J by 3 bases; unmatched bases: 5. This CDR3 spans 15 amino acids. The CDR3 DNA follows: TGCGCCAGCAGCTACTGGACAGGGGGCGGCTACGAGCAGTACTTC. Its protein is CASSYWTGGGYEQYF.

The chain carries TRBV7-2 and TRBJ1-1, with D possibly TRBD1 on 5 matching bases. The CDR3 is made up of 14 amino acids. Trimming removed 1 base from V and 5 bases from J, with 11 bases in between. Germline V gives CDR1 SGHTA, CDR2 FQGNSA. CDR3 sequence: CASSLGGGGTEAFF. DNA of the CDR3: TGTGCCAGCAGCTTAGGCGGGGGAGGAACTGAAGCTTTCTTT.

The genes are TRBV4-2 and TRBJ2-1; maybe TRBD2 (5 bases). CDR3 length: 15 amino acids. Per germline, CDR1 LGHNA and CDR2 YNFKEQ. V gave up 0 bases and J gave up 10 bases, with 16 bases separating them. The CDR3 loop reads CASSQDVPGGQEQFF. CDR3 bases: TGTGCCAGCAGCCAAGATGTCCCAGGAGGCCAGGAGCAGTTCTTC.

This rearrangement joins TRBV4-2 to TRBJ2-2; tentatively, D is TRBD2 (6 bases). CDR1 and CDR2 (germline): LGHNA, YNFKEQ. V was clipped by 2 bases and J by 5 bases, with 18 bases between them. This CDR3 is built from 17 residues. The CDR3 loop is CASSQYLTGRETGELFF. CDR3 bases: TGTGCCAGCAGCCAATACCTCACGGGACGGGAGACCGGGGAGCTGTTTTTT.

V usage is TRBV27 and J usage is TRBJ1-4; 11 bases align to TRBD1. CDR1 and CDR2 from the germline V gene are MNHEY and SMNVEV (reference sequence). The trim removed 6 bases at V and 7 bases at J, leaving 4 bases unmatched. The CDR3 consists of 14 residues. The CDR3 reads CASSRGQGGEKLFF. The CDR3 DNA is TGTGCCAGCAGCCGGGGACAGGGGGGTGAAAAACTGTTTTTT.

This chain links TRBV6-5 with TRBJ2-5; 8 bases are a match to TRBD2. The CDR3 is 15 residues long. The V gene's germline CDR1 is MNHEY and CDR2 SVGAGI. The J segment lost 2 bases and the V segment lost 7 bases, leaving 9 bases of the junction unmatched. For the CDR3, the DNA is TGTGCCAGCACGCCCGGGGGGGCCCGGCAAGAGACCCAGTACTTC. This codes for CASTPGGARQETQYF.

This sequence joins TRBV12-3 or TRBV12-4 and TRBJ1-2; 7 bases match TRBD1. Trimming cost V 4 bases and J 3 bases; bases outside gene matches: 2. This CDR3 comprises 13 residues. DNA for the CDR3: TGTGCCAGCAGTTACACAGGGGACTATGGCTACACCTTC. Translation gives CASSYTGDYGYTF.

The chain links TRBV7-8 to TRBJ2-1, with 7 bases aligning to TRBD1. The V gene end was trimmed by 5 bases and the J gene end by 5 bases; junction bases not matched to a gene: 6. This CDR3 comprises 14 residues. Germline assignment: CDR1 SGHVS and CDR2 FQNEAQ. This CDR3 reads CASSATGTDNEQFF. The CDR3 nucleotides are TGTGCCAGCAGCGCAACCGGGACAGACAATGAGCAGTTCTTC.

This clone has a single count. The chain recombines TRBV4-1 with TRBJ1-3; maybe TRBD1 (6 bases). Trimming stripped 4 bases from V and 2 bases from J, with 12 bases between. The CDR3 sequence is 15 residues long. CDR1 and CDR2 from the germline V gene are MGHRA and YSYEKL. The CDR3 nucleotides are TGCGCCAGCAGCCGACCCACAGGGACTGGAAACACCATATATTTT. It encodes CASSRPTGTGNTIYF.

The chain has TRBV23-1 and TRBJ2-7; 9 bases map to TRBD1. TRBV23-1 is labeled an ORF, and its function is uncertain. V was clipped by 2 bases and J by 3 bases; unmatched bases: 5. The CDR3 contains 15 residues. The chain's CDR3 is CASSQRDRVGYEQYF. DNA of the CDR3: TGCGCCAGCAGTCAACGGGACAGGGTGGGCTACGAGCAGTACTTC.

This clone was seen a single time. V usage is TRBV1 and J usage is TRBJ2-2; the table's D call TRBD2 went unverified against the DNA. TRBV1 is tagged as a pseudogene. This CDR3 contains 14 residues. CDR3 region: CTVWERGITGELFF. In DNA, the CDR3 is TGCACCGTCTGGGAGCGGGGTATCACCGGGGAGCTGTTTTTT.

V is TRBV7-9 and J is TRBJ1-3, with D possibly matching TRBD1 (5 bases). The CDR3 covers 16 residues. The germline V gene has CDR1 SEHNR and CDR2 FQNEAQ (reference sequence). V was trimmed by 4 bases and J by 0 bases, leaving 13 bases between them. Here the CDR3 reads CASSSSDRDSGNTIYF. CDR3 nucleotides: TGTGCCAGCAGCTCATCCGACAGAGACTCTGGAAACACCATATATTTT.

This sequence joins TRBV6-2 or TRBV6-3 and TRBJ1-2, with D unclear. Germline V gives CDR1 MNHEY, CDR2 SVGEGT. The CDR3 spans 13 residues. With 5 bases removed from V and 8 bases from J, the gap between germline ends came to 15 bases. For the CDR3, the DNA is TGTGCCAGCAGTGCGTCCGGGATCTGGGGCTACACCTTC. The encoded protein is CASSASGIWGYTF.

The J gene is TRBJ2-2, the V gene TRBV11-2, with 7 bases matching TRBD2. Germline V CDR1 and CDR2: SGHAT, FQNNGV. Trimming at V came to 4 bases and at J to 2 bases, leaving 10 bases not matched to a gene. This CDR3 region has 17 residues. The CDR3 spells CASSSLLSGGNTGELFF. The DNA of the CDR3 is TGTGCCAGCAGCTCTCTGCTATCGGGGGGTAACACCGGGGAGCTGTTTTTT. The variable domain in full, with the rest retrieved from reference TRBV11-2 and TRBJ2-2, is EAGVAQSPRYKIIEKRQSVAFWCNPISGHATLYWYQQILGQGPKLLIQFQNNGVVDDSQLPKDRFSAERLKGVDSTLKIQPAKLEDSAVYLCASSSLLSGGNTGELFFGEGSRLTVL.

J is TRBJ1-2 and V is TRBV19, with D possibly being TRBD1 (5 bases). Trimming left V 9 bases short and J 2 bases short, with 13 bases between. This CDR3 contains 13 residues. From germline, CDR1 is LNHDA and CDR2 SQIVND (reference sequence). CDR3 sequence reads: CASKGLSNYGYTF. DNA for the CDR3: TGTGCCAGCAAGGGACTTTCCAACTATGGCTACACCTTC.

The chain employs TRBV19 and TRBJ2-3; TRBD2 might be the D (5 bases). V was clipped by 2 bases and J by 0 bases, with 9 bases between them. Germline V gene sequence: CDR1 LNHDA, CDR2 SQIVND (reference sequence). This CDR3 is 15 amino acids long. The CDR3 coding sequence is TGTGCCAGTAGTATAAACGGACTTAGCACAGATACGCAGTATTTT. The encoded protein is CASSINGLSTDTQYF.

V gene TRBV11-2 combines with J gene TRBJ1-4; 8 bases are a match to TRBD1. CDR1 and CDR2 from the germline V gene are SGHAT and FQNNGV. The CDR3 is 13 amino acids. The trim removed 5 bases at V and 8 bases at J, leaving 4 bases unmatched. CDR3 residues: CASSPDRVEKLFF. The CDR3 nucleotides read TGTGCCAGCAGCCCGGACAGGGTGGAAAAACTGTTTTTT.

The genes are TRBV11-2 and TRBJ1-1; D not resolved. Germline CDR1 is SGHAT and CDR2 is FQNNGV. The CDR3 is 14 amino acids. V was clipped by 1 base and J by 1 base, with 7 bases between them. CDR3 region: CASSLVWPNTEAFF. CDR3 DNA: TGTGCCAGCAGCTTAGTATGGCCGAACACTGAAGCTTTCTTT.

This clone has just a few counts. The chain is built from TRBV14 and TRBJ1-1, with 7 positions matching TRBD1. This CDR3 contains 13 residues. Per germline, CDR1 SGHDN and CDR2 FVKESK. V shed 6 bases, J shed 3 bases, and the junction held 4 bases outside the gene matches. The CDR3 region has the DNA TGTGCCAGCAGTGCAGGGGGTTACACTGAAGCTTTCTTT. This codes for CASSAGGYTEAFF.

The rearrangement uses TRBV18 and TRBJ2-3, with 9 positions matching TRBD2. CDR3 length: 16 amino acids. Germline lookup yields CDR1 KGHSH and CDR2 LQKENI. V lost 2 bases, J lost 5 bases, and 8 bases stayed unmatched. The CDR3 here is CASSPKSGGFGDTQYF. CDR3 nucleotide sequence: TGTGCCAGCTCACCAAAAAGCGGGGGGTTTGGAGATACGCAGTATTTT.

The CDR3 DNA reads TGTGCCAGCAGCCGATCTACGGACAGGAACACTGAAGCTTTCTTT. Translating gives CASSRSTDRNTEAFF. The chain joins TRBV5-4 to TRBJ1-1; weak D call: TRBD1 (6 bases). The V end was cut by 4 bases, the J end by 1 base, with 14 bases between. The germline CDR1 and CDR2 sequences are SGHNT and YYREEE (reference sequence). The CDR3 has 15 residues. Together with reference TRBV5-4 and TRBJ1-1, the CDR3 gives the full variable domain: ETGVTQSPTHLIKTRGQQVTLRCSSQSGHNTVSWYQQALGQGPQFIFQYYREEENGRGNFPPRFSGLQFPNYSSELNVNALELDDSALYLCASSRSTDRNTEAFFGQGTRLTVV.

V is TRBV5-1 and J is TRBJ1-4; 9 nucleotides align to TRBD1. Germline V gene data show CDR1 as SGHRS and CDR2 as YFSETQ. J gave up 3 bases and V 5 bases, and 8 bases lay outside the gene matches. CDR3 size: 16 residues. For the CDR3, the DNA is TGCGCCAGCAGGGACAGGGGTGGTCTAGCTAATGAAAAACTGTTTTTT. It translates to CASRDRGGLANEKLFF.